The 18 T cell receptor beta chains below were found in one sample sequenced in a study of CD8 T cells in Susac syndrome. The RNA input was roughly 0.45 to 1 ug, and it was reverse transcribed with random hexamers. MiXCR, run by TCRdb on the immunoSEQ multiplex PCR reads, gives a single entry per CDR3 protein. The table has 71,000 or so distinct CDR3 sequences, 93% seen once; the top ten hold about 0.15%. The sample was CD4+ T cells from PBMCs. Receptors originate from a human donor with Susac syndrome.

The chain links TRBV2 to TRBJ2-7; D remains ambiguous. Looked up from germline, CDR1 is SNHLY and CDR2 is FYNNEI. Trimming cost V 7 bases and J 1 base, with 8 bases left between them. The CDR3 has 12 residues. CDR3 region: CASNSRSYEQYF. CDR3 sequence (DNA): TGTGCCAGCAACAGCCGTTCCTACGAGCAGTACTTC. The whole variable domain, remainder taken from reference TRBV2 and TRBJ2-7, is EPEVTQTPSHQVTQMGQEVILRCVPISNHLYFYWYRQILGQKVEFLVSFYNNEISEKSEIFDDQFSVERPDGSNFTLKIRSTKLEDSAMYFCASNSRSYEQYFGPGTRLTVT.

The CDR3 loop is CASSLQGTGGSYEQYF. The CDR3 DNA reads as TGTGCCAGCAGTTTACAGGGGACAGGGGGCTCCTACGAGCAGTACTTC. V is TRBV7-2 and J is TRBJ2-7, with TRBD1 matching over 11 bases. Germline V gene lookup returns CDR1 SGHTA and CDR2 FQGNSA. This CDR3 is built from 16 residues. V shed 6 bases and J 0 bases; nucleotides not matched to a gene: 7.

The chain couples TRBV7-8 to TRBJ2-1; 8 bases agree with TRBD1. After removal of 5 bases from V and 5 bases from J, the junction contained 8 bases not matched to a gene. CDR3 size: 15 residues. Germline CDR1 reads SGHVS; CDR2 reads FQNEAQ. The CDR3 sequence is CASSPGGQVNNEQFF. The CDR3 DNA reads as TGTGCCAGCAGCCCAGGGGGACAGGTAAACAATGAGCAGTTCTTC.

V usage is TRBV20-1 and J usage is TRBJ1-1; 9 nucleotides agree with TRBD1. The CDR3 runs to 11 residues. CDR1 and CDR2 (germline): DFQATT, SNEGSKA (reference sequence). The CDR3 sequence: CSLETGGEAFF. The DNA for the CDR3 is TGCAGCTTGGAGACAGGGGGTGAAGCTTTCTTT.

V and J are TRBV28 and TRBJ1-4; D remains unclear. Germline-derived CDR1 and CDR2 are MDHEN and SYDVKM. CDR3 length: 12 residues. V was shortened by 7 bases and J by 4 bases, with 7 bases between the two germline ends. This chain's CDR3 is CASTRDNEKLFF. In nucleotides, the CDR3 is TGTGCCAGCACCCGGGATAATGAAAAACTGTTTTTT. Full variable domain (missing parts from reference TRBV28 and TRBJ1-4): DVKVTQSSRYLVKRTGEKVFLECVQDMDHENMFWYRQDPGLGLRLIYFSYDVKMKEKGDIPEGYSVSREKKERFSLILESASTNQTSMYLCASTRDNEKLFFGSGTQLSVL.

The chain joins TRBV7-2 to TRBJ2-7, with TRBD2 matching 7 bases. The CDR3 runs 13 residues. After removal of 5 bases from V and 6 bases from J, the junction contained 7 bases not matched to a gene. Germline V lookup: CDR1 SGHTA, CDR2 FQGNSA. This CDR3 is CASSTTSTREQYF. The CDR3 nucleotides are TGTGCCAGCAGCACGACTAGCACCCGCGAGCAGTACTTC.

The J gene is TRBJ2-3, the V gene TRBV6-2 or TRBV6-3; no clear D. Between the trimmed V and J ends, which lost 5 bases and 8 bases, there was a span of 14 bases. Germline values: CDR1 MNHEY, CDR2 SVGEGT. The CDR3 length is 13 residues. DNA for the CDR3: TGTGCCAGCAGTGAATCGGTCGTGTCTACGCAGTATTTT. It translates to CASSESVVSTQYF.

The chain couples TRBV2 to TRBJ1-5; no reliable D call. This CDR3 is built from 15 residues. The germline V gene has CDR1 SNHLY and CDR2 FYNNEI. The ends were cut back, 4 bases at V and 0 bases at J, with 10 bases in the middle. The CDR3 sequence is CASSVVRYSNQPQHF. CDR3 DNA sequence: TGTGCCAGCAGTGTGGTCAGATATAGCAATCAGCCCCAGCATTTT.

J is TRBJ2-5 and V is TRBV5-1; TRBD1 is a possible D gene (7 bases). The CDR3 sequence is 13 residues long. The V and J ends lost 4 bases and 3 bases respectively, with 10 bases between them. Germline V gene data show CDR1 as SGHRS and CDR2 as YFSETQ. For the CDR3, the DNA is TGCGCCAGCAGCGGGGGGACAGAAGAGACCCAGTACTTC. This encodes CASSGGTEETQYF. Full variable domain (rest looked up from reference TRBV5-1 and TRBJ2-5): KAGVTQTPRYLIKTRGQQVTLSCSPISGHRSVSWYQQTPGQGLQFLFEYFSETQRNKGNFPGRFSGRQFSNSRSEMNVSTLELGDSALYLCASSGGTEETQYFGPGTRLLVL.

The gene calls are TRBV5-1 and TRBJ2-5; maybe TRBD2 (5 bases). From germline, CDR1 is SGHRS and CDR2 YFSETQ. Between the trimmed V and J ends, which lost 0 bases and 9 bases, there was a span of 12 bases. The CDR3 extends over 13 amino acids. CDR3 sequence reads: CASSLAGSRAQYF. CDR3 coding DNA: TGCGCCAGCAGCTTGGCGGGGTCAAGGGCCCAGTACTTC.

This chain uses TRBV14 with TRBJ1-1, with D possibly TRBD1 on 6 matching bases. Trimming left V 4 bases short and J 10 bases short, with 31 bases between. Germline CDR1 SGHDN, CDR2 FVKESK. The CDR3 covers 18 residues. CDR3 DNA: TGTGCCAGCAGCCCTTTAAGGGGGACGCCTGTGGGGTTGGGCAGAGCTTTCTTT. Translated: CASSPLRGTPVGLGRAFF.

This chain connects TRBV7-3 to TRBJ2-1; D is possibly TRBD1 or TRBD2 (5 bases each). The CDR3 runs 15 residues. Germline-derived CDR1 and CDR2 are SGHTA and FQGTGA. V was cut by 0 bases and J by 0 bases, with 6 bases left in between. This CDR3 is CASSLTRGSYNEQFF. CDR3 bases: TGTGCCAGCAGCTTAACGAGGGGCTCCTACAATGAGCAGTTCTTC.

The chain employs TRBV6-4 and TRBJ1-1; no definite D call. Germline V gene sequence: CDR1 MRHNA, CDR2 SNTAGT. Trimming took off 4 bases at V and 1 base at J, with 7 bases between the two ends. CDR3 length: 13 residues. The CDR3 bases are TGTGCCAGCAGTGTATGGTCGAACACTGAAGCTTTCTTT. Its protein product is CASSVWSNTEAFF.

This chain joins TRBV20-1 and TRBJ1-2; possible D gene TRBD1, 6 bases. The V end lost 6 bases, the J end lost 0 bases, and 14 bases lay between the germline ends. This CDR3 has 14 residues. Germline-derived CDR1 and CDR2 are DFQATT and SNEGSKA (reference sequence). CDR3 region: CSAPGQFSNYGYTF. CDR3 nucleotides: TGCAGTGCCCCTGGACAGTTCTCTAACTATGGCTACACCTTC.

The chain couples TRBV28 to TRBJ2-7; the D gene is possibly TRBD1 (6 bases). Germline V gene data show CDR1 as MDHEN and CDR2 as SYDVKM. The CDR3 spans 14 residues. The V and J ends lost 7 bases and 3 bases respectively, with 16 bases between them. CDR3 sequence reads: CASIVGQGFYEQYF. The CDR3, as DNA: TGTGCCAGCATTGTCGGGCAGGGGTTCTACGAGCAGTACTTC.

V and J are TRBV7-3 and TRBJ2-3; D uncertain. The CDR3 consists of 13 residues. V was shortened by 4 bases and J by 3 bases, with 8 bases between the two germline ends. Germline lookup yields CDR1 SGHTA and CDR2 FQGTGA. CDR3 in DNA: TGTGCCAGCAGCTCGACGAGGACAGATACGCAGTATTTT. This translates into CASSSTRTDTQYF.

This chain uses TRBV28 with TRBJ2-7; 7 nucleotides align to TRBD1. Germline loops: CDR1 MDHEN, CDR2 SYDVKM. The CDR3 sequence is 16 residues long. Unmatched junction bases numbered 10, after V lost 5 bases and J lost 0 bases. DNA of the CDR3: TGTGCCAGCAGTGCGCCGGGACAGACCTTCTCCTACGAGCAGTACTTC. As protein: CASSAPGQTFSYEQYF.

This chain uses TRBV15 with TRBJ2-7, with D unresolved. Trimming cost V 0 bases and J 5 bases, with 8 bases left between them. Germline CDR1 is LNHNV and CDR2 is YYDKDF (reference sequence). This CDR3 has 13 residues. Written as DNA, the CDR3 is TGTGCCACCAGCAGAGATAGGAGAGACGAGCAGTACTTC. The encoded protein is CATSRDRRDEQYF. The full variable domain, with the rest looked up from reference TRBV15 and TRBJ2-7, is DAMVIQNPRYQVTQFGKPVTLSCSQTLNHNVMYWYQQKSSQAPKLLFHYYDKDFNNEADTPDNFQSRRPNTSFCFLDIRSPGLGDTAMYLCATSRDRRDEQYFGPGTRLTVT.